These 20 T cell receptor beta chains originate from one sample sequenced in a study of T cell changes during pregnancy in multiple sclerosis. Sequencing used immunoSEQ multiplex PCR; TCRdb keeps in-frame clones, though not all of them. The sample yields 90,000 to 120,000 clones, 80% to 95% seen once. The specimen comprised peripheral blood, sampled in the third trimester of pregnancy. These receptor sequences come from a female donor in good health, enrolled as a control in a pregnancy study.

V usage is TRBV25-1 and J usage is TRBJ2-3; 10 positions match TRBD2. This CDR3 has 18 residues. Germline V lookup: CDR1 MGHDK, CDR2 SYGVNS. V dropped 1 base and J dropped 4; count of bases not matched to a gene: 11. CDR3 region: CASSEFGGSGGAADTQYF. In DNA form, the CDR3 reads TGTGCCAGCAGTGAATTCGGGGGGAGCGGGGGGGCCGCAGATACGCAGTATTTT.

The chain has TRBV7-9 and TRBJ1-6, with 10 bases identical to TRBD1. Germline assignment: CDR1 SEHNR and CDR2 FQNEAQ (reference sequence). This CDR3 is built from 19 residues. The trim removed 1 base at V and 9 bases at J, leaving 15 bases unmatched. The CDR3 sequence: CASSLETALMTGGFSPLHF. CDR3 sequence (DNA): TGTGCCAGCAGCTTAGAGACGGCGCTTATGACAGGGGGCTTTTCACCCCTCCACTTT. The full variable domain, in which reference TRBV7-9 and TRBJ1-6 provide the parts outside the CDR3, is DTGVSQNPRHKITKRGQNVTFRCDPISEHNRLYWYRQTLGQGPEFLTYFQNEAQLEKSRLLSDRFSAERPKGSFSTLEIQRTEQGDSAMYLCASSLETALMTGGFSPLHFGNGTRLTVT.

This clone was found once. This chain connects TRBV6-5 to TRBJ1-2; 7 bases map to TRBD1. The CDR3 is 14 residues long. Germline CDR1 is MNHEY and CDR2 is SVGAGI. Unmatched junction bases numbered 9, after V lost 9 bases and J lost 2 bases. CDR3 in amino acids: CASIKGAGNYGYTF. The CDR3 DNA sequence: TGTGCCAGTATTAAGGGGGCCGGGAACTATGGCTACACCTTC.

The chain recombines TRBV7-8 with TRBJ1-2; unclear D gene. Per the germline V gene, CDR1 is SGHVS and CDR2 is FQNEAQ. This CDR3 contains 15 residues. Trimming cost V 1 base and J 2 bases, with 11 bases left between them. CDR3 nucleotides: TGTGCCAGCAGCTTAGATCCGGGGATGAACTATGGCTACACCTTC. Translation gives CASSLDPGMNYGYTF.

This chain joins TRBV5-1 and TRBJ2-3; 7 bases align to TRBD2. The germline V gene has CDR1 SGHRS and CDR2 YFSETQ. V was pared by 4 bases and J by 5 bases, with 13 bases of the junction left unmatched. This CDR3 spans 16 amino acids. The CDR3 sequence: CASSPGPSGERDTQYF. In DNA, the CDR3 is TGCGCCAGCAGCCCTGGACCGAGCGGGGAGAGAGATACGCAGTATTTT.

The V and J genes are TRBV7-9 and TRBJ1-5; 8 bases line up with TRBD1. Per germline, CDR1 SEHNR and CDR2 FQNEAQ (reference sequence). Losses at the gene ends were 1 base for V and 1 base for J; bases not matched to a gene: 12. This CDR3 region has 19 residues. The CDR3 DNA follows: TGTGCCAGCAGCTTAGGCCAGGGGGCGCGAGGTGAAAGCAATCAGCCCCAGCATTTT. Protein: CASSLGQGARGESNQPQHF.

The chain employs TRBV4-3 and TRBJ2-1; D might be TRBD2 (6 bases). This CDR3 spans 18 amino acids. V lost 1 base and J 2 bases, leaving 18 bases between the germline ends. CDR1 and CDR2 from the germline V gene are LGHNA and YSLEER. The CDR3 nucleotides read TGCGCCAGCAGCCAAGTTTTAATCGGGACTTCCCCCTACAATGAGCAGTTCTTC. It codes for CASSQVLIGTSPYNEQFF.

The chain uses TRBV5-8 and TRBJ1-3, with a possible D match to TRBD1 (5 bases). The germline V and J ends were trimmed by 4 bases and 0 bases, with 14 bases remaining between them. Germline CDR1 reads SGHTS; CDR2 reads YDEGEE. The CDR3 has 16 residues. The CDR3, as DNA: TGTGCCAGCAGCCCCTGGACAACCGTCTCTGGAAACACCATATATTTT. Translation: CASSPWTTVSGNTIYF.

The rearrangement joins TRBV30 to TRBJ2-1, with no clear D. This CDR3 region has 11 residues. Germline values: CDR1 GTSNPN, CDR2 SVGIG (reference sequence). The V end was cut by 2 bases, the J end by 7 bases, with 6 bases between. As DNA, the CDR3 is TGTGCCTGGAGTTTAGATAATGAGCAGTTCTTC. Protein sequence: CAWSLDNEQFF.

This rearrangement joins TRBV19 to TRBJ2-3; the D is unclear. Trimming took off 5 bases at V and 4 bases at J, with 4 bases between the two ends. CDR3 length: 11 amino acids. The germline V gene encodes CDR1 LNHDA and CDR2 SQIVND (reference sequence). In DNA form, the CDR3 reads TGTGCCAGTAGTTCCGCAGATACGCAGTATTTT. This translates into CASSSADTQYF.

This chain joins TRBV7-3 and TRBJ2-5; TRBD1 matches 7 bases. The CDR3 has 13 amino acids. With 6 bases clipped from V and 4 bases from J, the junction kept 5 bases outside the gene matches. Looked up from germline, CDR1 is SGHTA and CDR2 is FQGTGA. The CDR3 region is CASSATGSETQYF. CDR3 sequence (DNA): TGTGCCAGCAGTGCGACAGGGTCAGAGACCCAGTACTTC.

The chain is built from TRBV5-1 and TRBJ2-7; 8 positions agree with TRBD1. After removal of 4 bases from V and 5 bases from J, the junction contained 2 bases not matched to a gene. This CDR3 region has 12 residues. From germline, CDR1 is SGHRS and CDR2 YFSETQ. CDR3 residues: CASSQDRDEQYF. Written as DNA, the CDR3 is TGCGCCAGCAGCCAGGACAGGGACGAGCAGTACTTC.

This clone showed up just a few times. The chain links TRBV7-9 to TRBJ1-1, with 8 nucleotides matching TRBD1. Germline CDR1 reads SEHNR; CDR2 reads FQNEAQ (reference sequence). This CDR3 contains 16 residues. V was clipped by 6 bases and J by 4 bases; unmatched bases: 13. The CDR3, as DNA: TGTGCCAGCAGTCCTTTGATGGGACAGGACATCACTGAAGCTTTCTTT. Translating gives CASSPLMGQDITEAFF.

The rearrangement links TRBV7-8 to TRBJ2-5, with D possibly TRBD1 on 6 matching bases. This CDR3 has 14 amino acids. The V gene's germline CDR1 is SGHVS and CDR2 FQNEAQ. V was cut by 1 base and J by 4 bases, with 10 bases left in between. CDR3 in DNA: TGTGCCAGCAGCTTAGATGGGGGCAGAGAGACCCAGTACTTC. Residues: CASSLDGGRETQYF. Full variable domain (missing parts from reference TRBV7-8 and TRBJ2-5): GAGVSQSPRYKVAKRGQDVALRCDPISGHVSLFWYQQALGQGPEFLTYFQNEAQLDKSGLPSDRFFAERPEGSVSTLKIQRTQQEDSAVYLCASSLDGGRETQYFGPGTRLLVL.

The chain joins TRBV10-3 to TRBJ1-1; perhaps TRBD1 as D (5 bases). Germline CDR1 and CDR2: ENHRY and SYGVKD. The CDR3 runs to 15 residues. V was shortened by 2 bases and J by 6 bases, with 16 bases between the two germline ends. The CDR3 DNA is TGTGCCATCAGTGAGATAGGGGCAGGGCGCCCTGAAGCTTTCTTT. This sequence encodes CAISEIGAGRPEAFF.

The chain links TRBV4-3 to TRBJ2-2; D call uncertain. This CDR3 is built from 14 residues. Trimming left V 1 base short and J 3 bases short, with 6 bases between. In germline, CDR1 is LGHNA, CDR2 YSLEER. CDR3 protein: CASSQVVYTGELFF. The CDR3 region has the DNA TGCGCCAGCAGCCAAGTAGTGTACACCGGGGAGCTGTTTTTT.

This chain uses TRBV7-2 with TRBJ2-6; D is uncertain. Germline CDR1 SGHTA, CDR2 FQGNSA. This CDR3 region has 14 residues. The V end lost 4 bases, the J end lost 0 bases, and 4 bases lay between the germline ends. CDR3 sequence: CASSYSSGANVLTF. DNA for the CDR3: TGTGCCAGCAGCTACAGCTCTGGGGCCAACGTCCTGACTTTC.

The CDR3 bases are TGTGCCAGTAGTGGTTCCGGGACAGGGTCCTATAATTCACCCCTCCACTTT. Protein product: CASSGSGTGSYNSPLHF. The chain carries TRBV19 and TRBJ1-6; 9 nucleotides agree with TRBD1. The CDR3 is 17 amino acids. The V gene end was trimmed by 5 bases and the J gene end by 1 base; junction bases not matched to a gene: 6. Germline V gene sequence: CDR1 LNHDA, CDR2 SQIVND (reference sequence).

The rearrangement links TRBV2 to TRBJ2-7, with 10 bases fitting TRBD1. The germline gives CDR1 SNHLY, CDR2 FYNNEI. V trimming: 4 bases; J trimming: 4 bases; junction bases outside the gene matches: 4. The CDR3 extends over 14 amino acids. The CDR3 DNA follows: TGTGCCAGCAGTGGGGGACAGGGGTTGTACGAGCAGTACTTC. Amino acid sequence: CASSGGQGLYEQYF.

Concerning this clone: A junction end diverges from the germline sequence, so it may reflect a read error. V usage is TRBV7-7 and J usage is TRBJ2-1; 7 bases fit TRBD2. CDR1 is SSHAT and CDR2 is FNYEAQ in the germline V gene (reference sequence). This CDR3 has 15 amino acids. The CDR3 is CASSLRAGDYNEQFF. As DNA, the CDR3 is TGTGCTAGCAGCTTAAGGGCGGGGGACTACAATGAGCAGTTCTTC.